Below are 3 T cell receptor beta chains sequenced from a single sample in a study of cytomegalovirus exposure and HLA in healthy donors. PCR amplification relied on 60 Vbeta primers (plus 13 Jbeta primers). The method was immunoSEQ multiplex PCR; TCRdb's version includes in-frame clones alone and lacks a portion of them. The sample lists about 160,000 clones; roughly 80% were seen once. Sequencing was carried out using PBMCs. The receptor source for this set is a man between 50 and 59 years old in good health and CMV-seropositive.

The rearrangement joins TRBV4-1 to TRBJ1-2; 8 bases line up with TRBD1. V trimming: 1 base; J trimming: 5 bases; junction bases outside the gene matches: 15. Per germline, CDR1 MGHRA and CDR2 YSYEKL. The CDR3 length is 18 residues. The CDR3 nucleotides are TGCGCCAGCAGCCAAGTACTGGCCGCACTACAGGGGGGATATGGCTACACCTTC. Encoded protein: CASSQVLAALQGGYGYTF.

The chain recombines TRBV9 with TRBJ2-3, with D possibly being TRBD1 (5 bases). CDR3 size: 14 residues. Looked up from germline, CDR1 is SGDLS and CDR2 is YYNGEE. V was cut by 1 base and J by 0 bases, with 6 bases left in between. The CDR3 sequence: CASSVRQSTDTQYF. CDR3 nucleotides: TGTGCCAGCAGCGTACGACAGAGCACAGATACGCAGTATTTT.

The V call is TRBV11-3, the J call TRBJ2-2; no definite D call. Trimming cost V 6 bases and J 0 bases, with 5 bases left between them. Looked up from germline, CDR1 is SGHNT and CDR2 is YENEEA. This CDR3 has 13 amino acids. In DNA, the CDR3 is TGTGCCAGCAGTTTTACGAACACCGGGGAGCTGTTTTTT. Its translation is CASSFTNTGELFF.